Listed below are T cell receptor beta chains from one sample, sequenced in a study of T cell responses to AZD1222 COVID-19 vaccine. Libraries were prepared by immunoSEQ multiplex PCR; TCRdb keeps only in-frame clonotypes and omits some of them. The repertoire holds about 190,000 clones, with around 90% as singletons. Sequenced here: peripheral blood, sampled 28 days after the second dose of the MenACWY control vaccine. Receptors originate from an adult who received the MenACWY meningococcal vaccine as a control. CDR3s include the opening cysteine and the closing phenylalanine or tryptophan. A D gene is named only where the DNA matches it firmly. Clone size, where shown, is once, few, many, or a class for clones that have expanded.

15 | - | TRBD1 | TRBJ2-1 | TRBV10-3 | TGTGCCATCAGGGATGACAGGGTAGGGCGCAATGAGCAGTTCTTC | CAIRDDRVGRNEQFF
15 | - | - | TRBJ2-5 | TRBV29-1 | TGCAGCGTTCTTTCTCTACTGGGGGGAGGAGAGACCCAGTACTTC | CSVLSLLGGGETQYF
15 | few | - | TRBJ1-6 | TRBV11-2 | TGTGCCAGCAGCTTAATGGGAACCCTCGGGTCACCCCTCCACTTT | CASSLMGTLGSPLHF
14 | - | - | TRBJ2-7 | TRBV11-2 | TGTGCCAGCAGCTTAGTTGGCGGTCCCAACGAGCAGTACTTC | CASSLVGGPNEQYF
18 | - | TRBD1 | TRBJ1-5 | TRBV6-2/TRBV6-3 | TGTGCCAGCAGTTACCAGACCTTTCTCGGACAGGGGGCGACATCTCAGCATTTT | CASSYQTFLGQGATSQHF
14 | once | TRBD2 | TRBJ2-7 | TRBV6-2/TRBV6-3 | TGTGCCAGCAGTTCAAGCGGGAACTTCTACGAGCAGTACTTC | CASSSSGNFYEQYF
16 | - | TRBD2 | TRBJ2-5 | TRBV7-2 | TGTGCCAGCAGCTTAGTATCACGGGGAGGGGTCGAGACCCAGTACTTC | CASSLVSRGGVETQYF
18 | - | TRBD2 | TRBJ2-7 | TRBV3-1/TRBV3-2 | TGTGCCAGCAGCCAAGATACCCCCCGACTAGCGGGAGTGTACGAGCAGTACTTC | CASSQDTPRLAGVYEQYF
16 | once | TRBD2 | TRBJ2-1 | TRBV3-1/TRBV3-2 | TGTGCCAGCAGCCTCTGGGCGGGGGTTACCTACAATGAGCAGTTCTTC | CASSLWAGVTYNEQFF
14 | once | TRBD1 | TRBJ1-4 | TRBV6-5 | TGTGCCAGCAAGACAGGGGATTTATTTGGAAAACTGTTTTTT | CASKTGDLFGKLFF
15 | - | - | TRBJ1-4 | TRBV10-3 | TGTGCCATCAGTGAGTCATCTGGGTCAGGTGAAAAACTGTTTTTT | CAISESSGSGEKLFF
11 | medium-sized | - | TRBJ2-7 | TRBV29-1 | TGCAGCGTTCTGGACGGGCTGGAGCAGTACTTC | CSVLDGLEQYF
17 | - | - | TRBJ1-2 | TRBV12-2 | TGTGCAAGTCGCCCGAGGCGGCAGGACTACGCTAACTATGGCTACACCTTC | CASRPRRQDYANYGYTF
18 | - | TRBD2 | TRBJ2-2 | TRBV7-3 | TGTGCCAGCAGCTTAAACCGACTAGCGGGCATCGACACCGGGGAGCTGTTTTTT | CASSLNRLAGIDTGELFF
13 | - | TRBD1 | TRBJ2-7 | TRBV3-1/TRBV3-2 | TGTGCCAGCAGCCAAACAGGGGTGGGGGAGCAGTACTTC | CASSQTGVGEQYF
13 | - | - | TRBJ1-2 | TRBV28 | TGTGCCAGCTCCCCAGGCGCTAACTATGGCTACACCTTC | CASSPGANYGYTF
13 | once | TRBD1 | TRBJ1-6 | TRBV5-6 | TGTGCCAGCAGCCGCTGGACAGGTCGATCCCTCCACTTT | CASSRWTGRSLHF
12 | - | - | TRBJ2-3 | TRBV30 | TGTGCCTGGGGATTAGGCCCAGATACGCAGTATTTT | CAWGLGPDTQYF
16 | - | TRBD1 | TRBJ1-3 | TRBV27 | TGTGCCCATCCAAAGACAGGGGTCTGGTCTGGAAACACCATATATTTT | CAHPKTGVWSGNTIYF
13 | - | - | TRBJ1-1 | TRBV30 | TGTGCCTGGACCGGGGGATCCAACACTGAAGCTTTCTTT | CAWTGGSNTEAFF
14 | - | - | TRBJ1-4 | TRBV30 | TGTGCCTGGAGTAAAGGGTCCGCTAATGAAAAACTGTTTTTT | CAWSKGSANEKLFF
13 | - | - | TRBJ1-1 | TRBV7-3 | TGTGCCAGCAGCTTGACAGATAACACTGAAGCTTTCTTT | CASSLTDNTEAFF
13 | - | TRBD1 | TRBJ1-1 | TRBV7-2 | TGTGCCAGCAGCCGGACAGGAATTTCTGAAGCTTTCTTT | CASSRTGISEAFF
16 | - | - | TRBJ2-3 | TRBV9 | TGTGCCAGCAGCGTAGATCCGGGGGCGAGCACAGATACGCAGTATTTT | CASSVDPGASTDTQYF
14 | once | - | TRBJ1-4 | TRBV19 | TGTGCCAGTAGTACCGGACGGGGTAATGAAAAACTGTTTTTT | CASSTGRGNEKLFF
14 | - | TRBD1 | TRBJ1-3 | TRBV10-2 | TGCGCCAGCACTTCGGGACAGGGAGGTAACACCATATATTTT | CASTSGQGGNTIYF
14 | - | - | TRBJ1-2 | TRBV19 | TGTGCCAGTAGTATGTGGGGTGAAAGGTATGGCTACACCTTC | CASSMWGERYGYTF
18 | - | TRBD2 | TRBJ2-3 | TRBV27 | TGTGCCAGCAGTTTAAGGACTAGCGGGAGGACTAGCACAGATACGCAGTATTTT | CASSLRTSGRTSTDTQYF
12 | - | - | TRBJ1-2 | TRBV11-3 | TGTGCCAGCAGCCTCCGGGATCATGGCTACACCTTC | CASSLRDHGYTF
16 | - | TRBD2 | TRBJ2-5 | TRBV11-2 | TGTGCCAGCAGCCCCGGGACTAGCGGGAGGGGTGAGACCCAGTACTTC | CASSPGTSGRGETQYF
13 | - | - | TRBJ1-5 | TRBV2 | TGTGCCAGCAGGCTGGGACTGAATCAGCCCCAGCATTTT | CASRLGLNQPQHF
14 | once | - | TRBJ1-2 | TRBV5-1 | TGCGCCAGCAGGCCTCCGGGGGTTCTTGATGGCTACACCTTC | CASRPPGVLDGYTF
13 | - | - | TRBJ2-7 | TRBV28 | TGTGCCAGCAGTCGAAGGTTCCACTACGAGCAGTACTTC | CASSRRFHYEQYF
13 | - | - | TRBJ2-2 | TRBV7-2 | TGTGCCAGCAGGATTAACTACGACGGGGAGCTGTTTTTT | CASRINYDGELFF
17 | - | - | TRBJ1-1 | TRBV27 | TGTGCCAGCAGAATTACCGGGGCACCACTAATGAACACTGAAGCTTTCTTT | CASRITGAPLMNTEAFF
13 | many | - | TRBJ1-2 | TRBV19 | TGTGCCAGTAGTATAGGGAGCGCACTGGGCTACACCTTC | CASSIGSALGYTF
16 | - | TRBD2 | TRBJ2-1 | TRBV27 | TGTGCCAGCAGTCTACGACTAGCGGAGGTTGGCAATGAGCAGTTCTTC | CASSLRLAEVGNEQFF
18 | - | - | TRBJ2-7 | TRBV5-1 | TGCGCCAGCAGCCTAGCCTCCCCAGGGCGTCTCTTTAACTACGAGCAGTACTTC | CASSLASPGRLFNYEQYF
16 | - | TRBD1 | TRBJ2-5 | TRBV5-1 | TGCGCCAGCAGCCTAAGGACAGGGAGTGATCAAGAGACCCAGTACTTC | CASSLRTGSDQETQYF
14 | few | - | TRBJ1-3 | TRBV6-5 | TGTGCCAGCAGGTCGGACAGCTCTGGAAACACCATATATTTT | CASRSDSSGNTIYF
15 | - | TRBD1 | TRBJ1-1 | TRBV24-1 | TGTGCCACCAGTGCGCAGGGGGCGGCCAACACTGAAGCTTTCTTT | CATSAQGAANTEAFF